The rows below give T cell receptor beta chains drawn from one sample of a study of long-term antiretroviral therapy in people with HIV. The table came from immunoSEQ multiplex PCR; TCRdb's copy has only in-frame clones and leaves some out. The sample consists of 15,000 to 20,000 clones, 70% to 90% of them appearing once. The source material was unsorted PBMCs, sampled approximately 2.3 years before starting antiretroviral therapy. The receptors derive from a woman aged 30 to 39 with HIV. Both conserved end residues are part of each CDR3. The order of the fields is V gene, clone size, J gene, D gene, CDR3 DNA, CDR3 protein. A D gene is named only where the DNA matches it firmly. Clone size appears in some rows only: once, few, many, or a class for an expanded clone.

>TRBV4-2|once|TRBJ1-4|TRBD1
TGTGCCAGCAGCCAAGGCAGGGGCAGGGGGCGCGGAGAAGAAAAACTGTTTTTT
CASSQGRGRGRGEEKLFF
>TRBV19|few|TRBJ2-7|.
TGTGCCAGTAGTATAGAGGACCGCGGCGAGCAGTACTTC
CASSIEDRGEQYF
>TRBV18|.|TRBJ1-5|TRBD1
TGTGCCAGCTCACCACCGACAGGGGGGCATCAGCCCCAGCATTTT
CASSPPTGGHQPQHF
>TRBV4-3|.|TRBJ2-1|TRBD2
TGCGCCAGCAGCCAAGGGACTAGCGATACCTACAATGAGCAGTTCTTC
CASSQGTSDTYNEQFF
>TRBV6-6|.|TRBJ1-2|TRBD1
TGTGCCAGCAGCCCTCCAAGACAGGGGAAAGTATCTGGCTACACCTTC
CASSPPRQGKVSGYTF
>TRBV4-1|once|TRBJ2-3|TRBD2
TGCGCCAGCAGCAATAGTCTAGCGGGGGTGGGGTCTACGCAGTATTTT
CASSNSLAGVGSTQYF
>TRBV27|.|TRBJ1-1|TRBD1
TGTGCCAGCAGTGCCCTACAGGGGGCCCTGAACACTGAAGCTTTCTTT
CASSALQGALNTEAFF
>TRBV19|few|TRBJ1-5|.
TGTGCCAGTAGTATGGGTGGGGATCAGCCCCAGCATTTT
CASSMGGDQPQHF
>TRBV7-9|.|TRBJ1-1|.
TGTGCCAGCAGCCTGGGACACTTGAACACTGAAGCTTTCTTT
CASSLGHLNTEAFF
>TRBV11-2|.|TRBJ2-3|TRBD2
TGTGCCAGCAGCTTCGCCCCGGCTGTAGCGGGGTGGACAGATACGCAGTATTTT
CASSFAPAVAGWTDTQYF
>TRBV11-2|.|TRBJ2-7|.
TGTGCCAGCAGCTTAGATGACGGGGCAGTTCACGAGCAGTACTTC
CASSLDDGAVHEQYF
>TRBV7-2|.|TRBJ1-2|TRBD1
TGTGCCAGCAGCTCGGGACAGGGGCTTGGCTACACCTTC
CASSSGQGLGYTF
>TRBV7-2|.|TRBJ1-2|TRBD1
TGTGCCAGCAGCTTAAGGGACAGGGCGTGGGGCTACACCTTC
CASSLRDRAWGYTF
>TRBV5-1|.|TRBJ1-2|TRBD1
TGCGCCAGCAGCTTGGCCGATACAGGGGATGGCTACACCTTC
CASSLADTGDGYTF
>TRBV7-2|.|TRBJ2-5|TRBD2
TGTGCCAGCAGCTTCGGCGGGGGGCGAGAGACCCAGTACTTC
CASSFGGGRETQYF
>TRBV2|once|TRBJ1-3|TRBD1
TGTGCCAGCCAGACCCAGGGGGCTTATCCTGGAAACACCATATATTTT
CASQTQGAYPGNTIYF
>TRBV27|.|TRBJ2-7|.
TGTGCCAGCAGTTTCGGAGACAGAGACTACGAGCAGTACTTC
CASSFGDRDYEQYF
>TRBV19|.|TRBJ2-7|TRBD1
TGTGCCAGTAGTGCAGGACAGGGGAATAGCAAGCAGTACTTC
CASSAGQGNSKQYF
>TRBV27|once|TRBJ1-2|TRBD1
TGTGCCAGCAGCCCGGGACAGCCTTGGGGCTACACCTTC
CASSPGQPWGYTF
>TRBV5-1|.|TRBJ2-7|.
TGCGCCAGCAGCTTGGTTGGGGGTCCAGGGTACGAGCAGTACTTC
CASSLVGGPGYEQYF
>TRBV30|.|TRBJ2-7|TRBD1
TGTGCCTGGAGCTCCGGGACAGGGTCCTACGAGCAGTACTTC
CAWSSGTGSYEQYF
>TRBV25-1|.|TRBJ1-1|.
TGTGCCACGACTCTGGGGTCAAACACTGAAGCTTTCTTT
CATTLGSNTEAFF
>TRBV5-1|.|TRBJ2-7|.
TGCGCCAGCAGCCCTAGGACGTATTCCGGCGAGCAGTACTTC
CASSPRTYSGEQYF
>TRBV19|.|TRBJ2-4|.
TGTGCCAGTAGTATTTTGGGGGGCGAAAACATTCAGTACTTC
CASSILGGENIQYF
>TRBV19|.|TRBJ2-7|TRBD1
TGTGCCAGTAGTCTGCGGACAGGGGTTAAGCAGTACTTC
CASSLRTGVKQYF
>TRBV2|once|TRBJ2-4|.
TGTGCCAGCACCCGGGAGGCCAAAAACATTCAGTACTTC
CASTREAKNIQYF
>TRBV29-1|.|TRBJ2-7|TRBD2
TGCAGCGCTGGGGGGGTGGCAGGGTCGAGCGAGCAGTACTTC
CSAGGVAGSSEQYF
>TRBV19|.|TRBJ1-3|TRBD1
TGTGCCAGTTGTGACAGGGCGAGGGGAAACACCATATATTTT
CASCDRARGNTIYF
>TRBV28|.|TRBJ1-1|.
TGTGCCAGCAGTCTCAACAGTGCCTGGAGCACTGAAGCTTTCTTT
CASSLNSAWSTEAFF
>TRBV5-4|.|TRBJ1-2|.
TGTGCCAGCAGCTTGGCCGGGACGCCTCATGGCTACACCTTC
CASSLAGTPHGYTF
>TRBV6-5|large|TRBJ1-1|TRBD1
TGTGCCAGCAGCCGACAGGGGGGTTACACTGAAGCTTTCTTT
CASSRQGGYTEAFF
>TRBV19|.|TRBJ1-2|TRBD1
TGTGCCAGACAAACTATCCGGGACAGGGGGCGCGGAGGCTACACCTTC
CARQTIRDRGRGGYTF
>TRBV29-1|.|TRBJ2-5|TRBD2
TGCAGCGTCCCCTGGGAGCGGGGGCCAGGTACGGAGACCCAGTACTTC
CSVPWERGPGTETQYF
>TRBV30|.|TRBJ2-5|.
TGTGCCTGGAGTCTAAACCGGGGGGAGACCCAGTACTTC
CAWSLNRGETQYF
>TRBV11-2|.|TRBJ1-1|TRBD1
TGTGCCAGCAGCAGACAGGGGGCGAATACTGAAGCTTTCTTT
CASSRQGANTEAFF
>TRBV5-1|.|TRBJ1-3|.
TGCGCCAGCAGCTTGGGCGTGATACTTAGCTCTGGAAACACCATATATTTT
CASSLGVILSSGNTIYF
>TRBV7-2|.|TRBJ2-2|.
TGTGCCAGCAGCTCCCCCTTCGGGAGAATCGCGAACACCGGGGAGCTGTTTTTT
CASSSPFGRIANTGELFF
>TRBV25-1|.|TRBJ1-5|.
TGTGCCAGCAGTGAAGGCGGGGGAACCAGCAATCAGCCCCAGCATTTT
CASSEGGGTSNQPQHF
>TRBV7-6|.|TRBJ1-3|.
TGTGCCAGCAGCTCATCTGGACCGACCGTTGGAAACACCATATATTTT
CASSSSGPTVGNTIYF
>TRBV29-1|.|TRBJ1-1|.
TGCAGCTCCAAGTCAGGGACCAACACTGAAGCTTTCTTT
CSSKSGTNTEAFF
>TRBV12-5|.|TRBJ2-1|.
TGTGCTAGTTTGGGGACTTCTCCCTTTTACAATGAGCAGTTCTTC
CASLGTSPFYNEQFF
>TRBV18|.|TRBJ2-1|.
TGTGCCGGCCTTTCAGGAAACTACAATGAGCAGTTCTTC
CAGLSGNYNEQFF